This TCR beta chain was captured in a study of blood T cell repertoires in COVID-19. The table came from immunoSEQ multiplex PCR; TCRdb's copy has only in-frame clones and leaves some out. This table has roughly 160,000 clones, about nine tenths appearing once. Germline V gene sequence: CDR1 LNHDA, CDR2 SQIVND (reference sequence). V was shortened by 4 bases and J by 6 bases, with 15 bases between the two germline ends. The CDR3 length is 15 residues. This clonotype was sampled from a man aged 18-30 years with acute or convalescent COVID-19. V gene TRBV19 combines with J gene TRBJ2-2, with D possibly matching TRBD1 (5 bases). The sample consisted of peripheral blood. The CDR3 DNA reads TGTGCCAGTAGTACCCCGCAAACAGGCCCCGGGGAGCTGTTTTTT. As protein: CASSTPQTGPGELFF. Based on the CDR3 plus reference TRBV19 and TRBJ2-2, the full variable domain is DGGITQSPKYLFRKEGQNVTLSCEQNLNHDAMYWYRQDPGQGLRLIYYSQIVNDFQKGDIAEGYSVSREKKESFPLTVTSAQKNPTAFYLCASSTPQTGPGELFFGEGSRLTVL.